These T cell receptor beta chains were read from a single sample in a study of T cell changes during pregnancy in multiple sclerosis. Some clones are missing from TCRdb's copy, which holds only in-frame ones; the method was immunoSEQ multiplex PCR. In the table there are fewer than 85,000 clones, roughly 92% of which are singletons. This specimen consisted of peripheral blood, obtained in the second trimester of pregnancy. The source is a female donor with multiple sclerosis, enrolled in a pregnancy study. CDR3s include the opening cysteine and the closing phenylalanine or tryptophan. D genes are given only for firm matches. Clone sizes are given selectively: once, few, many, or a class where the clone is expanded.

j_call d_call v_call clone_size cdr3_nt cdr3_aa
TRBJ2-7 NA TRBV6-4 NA TGTGCCAGCATCCGGACTCCCTCCTACGAGCAGTACTTC CASIRTPSYEQYF
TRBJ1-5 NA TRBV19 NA TGTGCCAGTAGTATGGAGGGCGCGAGCAATCAGCCCCAGCATTTT CASSMEGASNQPQHF
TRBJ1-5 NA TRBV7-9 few TGTGCCAGCAGCCAGACAGATCAGCCCCAGCATTTT CASSQTDQPQHF
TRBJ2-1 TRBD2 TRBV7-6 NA TGTGCCAGCAGCTTAAGGTCGAGACTAGCGGGAGAAGTCCCCTACAATGAGCAGTTCTTC CASSLRSRLAGEVPYNEQFF
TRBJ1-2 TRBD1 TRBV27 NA TGTGCCAGCAGTTTAACAGGGGTACCTGGCTACACCTTC CASSLTGVPGYTF
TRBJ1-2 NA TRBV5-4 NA TGTGCCAGCAGCGCCCGGCGGGAATACTATGGCTACACCTTC CASSARREYYGYTF
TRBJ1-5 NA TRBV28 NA TGTGCCAGCAGTGAGGGCGGAGGTCAGCCCCAGCATTTT CASSEGGGQPQHF
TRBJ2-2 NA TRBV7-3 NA TGTGCCAGCAGCTGGGACTCCTCGGGGAACACCGGGGAGCTGTTTTTT CASSWDSSGNTGELFF
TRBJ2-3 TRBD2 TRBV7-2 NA TGTGCCAGCAGCTTTCTACTGGCGGGGGGGCCGGGCACAGATACGCAGTATTTT CASSFLLAGGPGTDTQYF
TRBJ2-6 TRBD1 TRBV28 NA TGTGCCAGCCTGGACAGGGTGGATACCAACGTCCTGACTTTC CASLDRVDTNVLTF
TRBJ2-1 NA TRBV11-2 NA TGTGCCAGCAGCTTAGGCAGGGGAAATGAGCAGTTCTTC CASSLGRGNEQFF
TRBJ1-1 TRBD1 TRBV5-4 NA TGTGCCAGCAGCCTCGACTGGGGGACAGGGGAAGCTTTCTTT CASSLDWGTGEAFF
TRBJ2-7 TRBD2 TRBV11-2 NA TGTGCCAGCAGCTTGGGGGCTAGCGGGAGTGGGTACGAGCAGTACTTC CASSLGASGSGYEQYF
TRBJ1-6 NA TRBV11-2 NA TGTGCCAGCAGCTTAGCAGGGGAGACTAATTCACCCCTCCACTTT CASSLAGETNSPLHF
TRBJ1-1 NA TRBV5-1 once TGCGCCAGCAGCTTGGCTCAGGGTCACACTGAAGCTTTCTTT CASSLAQGHTEAFF
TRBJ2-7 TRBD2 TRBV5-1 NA TGCGCCAGCAGCTTGTTCCCTAGCGGGGGTTCCGAGCAGTACTTC CASSLFPSGGSEQYF
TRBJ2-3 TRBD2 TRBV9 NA TGTGCACCCGGGGGGAGCACAGATACGCAGTATTTT CAPGGSTDTQYF
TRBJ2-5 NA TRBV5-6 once TGTGCCAGCAGCTTGGGGGGACCGACAGGAGAGACCCAGTACTTC CASSLGGPTGETQYF
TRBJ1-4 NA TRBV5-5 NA TGTGCCAGCAGCTGGGCTCCAAGTTCAACTAATGAAAAACTGTTTTTT CASSWAPSSTNEKLFF
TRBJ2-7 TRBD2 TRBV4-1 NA TGCGCCAGCAGCCAAGATACACTAGCGGGAGCCTACGAGCAGTACTTC CASSQDTLAGAYEQYF
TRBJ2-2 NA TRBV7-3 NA TGTGCCAGCAGCTTAGGAGGGCCGGAGCTGTTTTTT CASSLGGPELFF
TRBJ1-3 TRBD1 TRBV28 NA TGTGCCAGCATCAAAACCGAAGTGGACAGGGGGATACATGGAAACACCATATATTTT CASIKTEVDRGIHGNTIYF
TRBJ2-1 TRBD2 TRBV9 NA TGTGCCAGCAGCGTAGAGGAGCGGGGGGGGACCTACAATGAGCAGTTCTTC CASSVEERGGTYNEQFF
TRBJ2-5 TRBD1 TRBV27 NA TGTGCCAGCAGATACCAGGGGGCTGGTCAAGAGACCCAGTACTTC CASRYQGAGQETQYF
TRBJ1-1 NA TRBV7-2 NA TGTGCCAGCAGCACCGGGGTGGGGAACACTGAAGCTTTCTTT CASSTGVGNTEAFF
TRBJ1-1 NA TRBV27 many TGTGCCAGCAGTTTATCGAAAGGGGGGGGAACTGAAGCTTTCTTT CASSLSKGGGTEAFF
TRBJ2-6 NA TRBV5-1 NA TGCGCCAGCAGCTCGTCCTCTGGGGCCAACGTCCTGACTTTC CASSSSSGANVLTF
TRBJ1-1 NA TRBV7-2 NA TGTGCCAGCAGCTTAGTTGGCGGGGCATTGAACACTGAAGCTTTCTTT CASSLVGGALNTEAFF
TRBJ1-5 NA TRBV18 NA TGTGCCAGCTCACCACAAACAGGAGATCAGCCCCAGCATTTT CASSPQTGDQPQHF
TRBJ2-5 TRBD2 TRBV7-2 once TGTGCCAGCAGCGCGTCTACTAGCGCTATTGAGACCCAGTACTTC CASSASTSAIETQYF
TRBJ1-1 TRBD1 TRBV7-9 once TGTGCCAGCAGCCCTCAGGGGGCTTCGAACACTGAAGCTTTCTTT CASSPQGASNTEAFF
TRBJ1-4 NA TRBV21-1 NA TGTGCCAGCATCAGGGAGGGGGCTAATGAAAAACTGTTTTTT CASIREGANEKLFF
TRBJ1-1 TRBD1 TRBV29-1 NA TGCAGCGTCGGGGACAGTGGGGCTTTCTTT CSVGDSGAFF
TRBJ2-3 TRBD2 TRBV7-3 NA TGTGCCAGCAGTTTAACTAGCGGTACAGATACGCAGTATTTT CASSLTSGTDTQYF
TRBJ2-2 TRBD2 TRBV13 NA TGTGCCAGCAGCTTATCGACTAGCGGGATTTCGGGGGAGCTGTTTTTT CASSLSTSGISGELFF
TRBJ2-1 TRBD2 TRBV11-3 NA TGTGCCAGCAGCTTCGGACTAGCGGAGGCCCCTGAGCAGTTCTTC CASSFGLAEAPEQFF
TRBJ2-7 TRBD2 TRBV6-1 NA TGTGCCAGCAGTGAAGAAGAGGCGGGAGTCGACGAGCAGTACTTC CASSEEEAGVDEQYF